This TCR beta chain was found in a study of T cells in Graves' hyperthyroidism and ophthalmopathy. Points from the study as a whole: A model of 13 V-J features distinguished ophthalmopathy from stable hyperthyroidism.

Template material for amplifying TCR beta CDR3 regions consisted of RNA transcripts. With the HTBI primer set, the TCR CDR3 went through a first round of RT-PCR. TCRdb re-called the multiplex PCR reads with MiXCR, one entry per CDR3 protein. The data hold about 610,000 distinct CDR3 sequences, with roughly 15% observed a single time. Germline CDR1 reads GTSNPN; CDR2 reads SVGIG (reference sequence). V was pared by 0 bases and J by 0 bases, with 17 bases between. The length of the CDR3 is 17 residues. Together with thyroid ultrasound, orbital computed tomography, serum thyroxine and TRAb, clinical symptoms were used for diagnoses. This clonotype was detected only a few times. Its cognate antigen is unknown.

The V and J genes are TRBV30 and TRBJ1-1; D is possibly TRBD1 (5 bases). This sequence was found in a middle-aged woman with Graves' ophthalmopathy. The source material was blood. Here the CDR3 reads CAWSVRSVRGLNTEAFF. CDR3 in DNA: TGTGCCTGGAGTGTACGGTCAGTCCGGGGCCTGAACACTGAAGCTTTCTTT. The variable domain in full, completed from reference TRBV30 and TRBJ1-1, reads SQTIHQWPATLVQPVGSPLSLECTVEGTSNPNLYWYRQAAGRGLQLLFYSVGIGQISSEVPQNLSASRPQDRQFILSSKKLLLSDSGFYLCAWSVRSVRGLNTEAFFGQGTRLTVV.